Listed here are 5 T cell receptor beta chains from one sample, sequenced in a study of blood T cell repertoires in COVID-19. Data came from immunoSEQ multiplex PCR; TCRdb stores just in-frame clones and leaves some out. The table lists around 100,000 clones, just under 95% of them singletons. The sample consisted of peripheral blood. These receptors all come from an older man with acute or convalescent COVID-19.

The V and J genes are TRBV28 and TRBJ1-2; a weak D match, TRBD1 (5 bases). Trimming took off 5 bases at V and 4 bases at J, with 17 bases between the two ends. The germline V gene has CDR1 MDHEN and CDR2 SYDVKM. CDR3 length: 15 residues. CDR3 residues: CASSLDRYSRYGYTF. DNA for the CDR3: TGTGCCAGCAGTCTAGACAGATATTCGCGCTATGGCTACACCTTC.

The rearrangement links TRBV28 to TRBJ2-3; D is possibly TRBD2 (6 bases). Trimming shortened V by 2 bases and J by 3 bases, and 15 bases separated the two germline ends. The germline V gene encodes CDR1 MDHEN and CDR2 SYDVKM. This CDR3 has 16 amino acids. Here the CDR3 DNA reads TGTGCCAGCAGTTTAGGGTCGCGGGACCATACAGATACGCAGTATTTT. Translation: CASSLGSRDHTDTQYF.

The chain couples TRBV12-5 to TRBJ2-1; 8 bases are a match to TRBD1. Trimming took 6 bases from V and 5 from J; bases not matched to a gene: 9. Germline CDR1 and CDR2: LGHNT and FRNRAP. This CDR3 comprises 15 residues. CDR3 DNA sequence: TGTGCTAGTGGCCGCGGACAGGGTGAGGACAATGAGCAGTTCTTC. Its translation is CASGRGQGEDNEQFF.

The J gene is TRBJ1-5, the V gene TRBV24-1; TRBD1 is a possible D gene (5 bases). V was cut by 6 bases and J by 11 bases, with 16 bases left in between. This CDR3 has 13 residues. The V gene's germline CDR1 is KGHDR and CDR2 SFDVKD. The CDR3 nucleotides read TGTGCCACCAGTCAAGCAGGACAAGGGACCCAGCATTTT. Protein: CATSQAGQGTQHF.

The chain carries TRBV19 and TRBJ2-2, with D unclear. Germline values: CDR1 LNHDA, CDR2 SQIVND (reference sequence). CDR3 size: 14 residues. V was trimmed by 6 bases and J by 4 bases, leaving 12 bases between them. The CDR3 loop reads CASSRYSATGELFF. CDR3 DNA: TGTGCCAGTAGCCGATACAGTGCCACCGGGGAGCTGTTTTTT. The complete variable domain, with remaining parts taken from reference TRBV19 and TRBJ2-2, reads DGGITQSPKYLFRKEGQNVTLSCEQNLNHDAMYWYRQDPGQGLRLIYYSQIVNDFQKGDIAEGYSVSREKKESFPLTVTSAQKNPTAFYLCASSRYSATGELFFGEGSRLTVL.